This T cell receptor (beta chain) emerged from a study of T cell responses to AZD1222 COVID-19 vaccine. Overall study results and limits: Only a handful of AZD1222 recipients, roughly six in all, had baseline seropositivity.

Using immunoSEQ multiplex PCR, the repertoire was profiled, and TCRdb retains in-frame clones only, with some absent. Of 89,000 or so clones in the sample, around 84% were seen once. CDR3 size: 16 residues. Germline assignment: CDR1 LGHNA and CDR2 YNFKEQ. J lost 6 bases, V lost 3 bases, and 10 bases had no gene match. The sample holds one count of this clone. Antigen: not known. The receptor was isolated from an adult who received the AZD1222 COVID-19 vaccine. The chain employs TRBV4-2 and TRBJ2-1; the match to TRBD2 covers 8 bases. This specimen was peripheral blood, taken 28 days after the second AZD1222 dose. The chain's CDR3 is CASSQPTGGVFNEQFF. CDR3 DNA: TGTGCCAGCAGCCAGCCCACGGGGGGGGTCTTCAATGAGCAGTTCTTC.